Below, 8 T cell receptor beta chains from the same sample are listed, as sequenced in a study of T cells in localized non-small cell lung cancer. This table comes from immunoSEQ multiplex PCR, and its TCRdb copy is limited to in-frame clones, with some not included. This table holds tens of thousands of clones, around 90% found once. Sequenced here: peripheral blood, sampled before any cancer treatment. Every receptor here comes from a woman aged 35 to 75 with stage I squamous cell lung carcinoma.

This chain joins TRBV29-1 and TRBJ2-3, with 7 bases fitting TRBD2. J gave up 2 bases and V 5 bases, and 4 bases lay outside the gene matches. CDR3 length: 13 amino acids. Germline V CDR1 and CDR2: SQVTM, ANQGSEA. CDR3 DNA: TGCAGCGTTCGGGCGGGGGTCACAGATACGCAGTATTTT. The encoded protein is CSVRAGVTDTQYF.

The J gene is TRBJ2-7, the V gene TRBV7-8; TRBD1 matches 7 bases. CDR3 length: 13 amino acids. Per germline, CDR1 SGHVS and CDR2 FQNEAQ. With 5 bases clipped from V and 6 bases from J, the junction kept 7 bases outside the gene matches. The CDR3 is CASSPDRASEQYF. In DNA, the CDR3 is TGTGCCAGCAGCCCCGACAGGGCCTCCGAGCAGTACTTC.

By share, this clone counts as medium-sized. The V gene is TRBV29-1, the J gene TRBJ2-2; D is unclear. V was clipped by 7 bases and J by 4 bases, with 19 bases between them. This CDR3 has 15 residues. The germline gives CDR1 SQVTM, CDR2 ANQGSEA. The CDR3 nucleotides read TGCAGCGCCACACGGATCGGGTCGGGCACCGGGGAGCTGTTTTTT. It yields the protein CSATRIGSGTGELFF.

J is TRBJ1-2 and V is TRBV15; tentatively, D is TRBD1 (6 bases). The CDR3 runs to 15 residues. The germline V gene encodes CDR1 LNHNV and CDR2 YYDKDF (reference sequence). Trimming took 0 bases from V and 8 from J, leaving 16 bases between them. The CDR3 bases are TGTGCCACCAGCAGAGAACGGGCGGGGACACGCGGCTACACCTTC. Its protein product is CATSRERAGTRGYTF.

The chain has TRBV7-2 and TRBJ1-5, with D perhaps matching TRBD1 (5 bases). Germline CDR1 SGHTA, CDR2 FQGNSA. Trimming cost V 0 bases and J 4 bases, with 10 bases left between them. This CDR3 region has 15 residues. The CDR3: CASSLAGNRNQPQHF. DNA of the CDR3: TGTGCCAGCAGCTTAGCGGGGAACAGGAATCAGCCCCAGCATTTT.

The chain links TRBV9 to TRBJ1-2; 11 positions agree with TRBD1. Germline V gene sequence: CDR1 SGDLS, CDR2 YYNGEE. With 6 bases clipped from V and 5 bases from J, the junction kept 9 bases outside the gene matches. This CDR3 is built from 15 residues. CDR3 sequence: CASNLGQGASYGYTF. The CDR3 coding sequence is TGTGCCAGCAACCTAGGACAGGGGGCTAGTTATGGCTACACCTTC.

The chain carries TRBV5-6 and TRBJ2-6, with D possibly TRBD1 on 5 matching bases. The ends were cut back, 1 base at V and 0 bases at J, with 8 bases in the middle. Germline CDR1 and CDR2: SGHDT and YYEEEE. This CDR3 comprises 16 residues. The CDR3: CASSLTGHSGANVLTF. The CDR3 DNA follows: TGTGCCAGCAGCTTGACAGGTCACTCTGGGGCCAACGTCCTGACTTTC.

The gene calls are TRBV28 and TRBJ1-6, with D possibly matching TRBD1 (5 bases). Per germline, CDR1 MDHEN and CDR2 SYDVKM. CDR3 size: 17 residues. The V and J ends lost 6 bases and 9 bases respectively, with 24 bases between them. Written as DNA, the CDR3 is TGTGCCAGCAGCCGATCAGGGACTCCCCTCTTCGTTTCACCCCTCCACTTT. As protein: CASSRSGTPLFVSPLHF.